This passage covers 29 T cell receptor beta chains from one sample sequenced in a study of OX40 agonist ivuxolimab in advanced cancers. TCRdb keeps only in-frame clones here, not all; method: immunoSEQ multiplex PCR. The sample comprises 35,000 to 45,000 clones, around 84% of which are singletons, and 21% rests with the top ten. Sequencing was performed on CD4+ or CD8+ T cells sorted from blood, taken in a trial of the OX40 agonist ivuxolimab. These receptors originate from an adult with an advanced solid tumor such as melanoma, head and neck, liver or kidney cancer.

The V gene is TRBV4-1, the J gene TRBJ1-2; possible D gene TRBD1, 6 bases. The ends were cut back, 0 bases at V and 4 bases at J, with 12 bases in the middle. CDR1 and CDR2 (germline): MGHRA, YSYEKL. The CDR3 has 15 residues. CDR3 loop: CASSQEQGLSYGYTF. The CDR3 DNA is TGCGCCAGCAGCCAAGAACAGGGTCTGAGCTATGGCTACACCTTC.

Concerning this clone itself: The CDR3 does not end in the conserved phenylalanine or tryptophan, so this is likely a read error. The DNA is left out, because the CDR3 cannot be placed on it with certainty; the CDR3 is given as TCRdb lists it. V and J are TRBV7-9 and TRBJ1-2. The CDR3 length equals 9 residues, ends included. Per the germline V gene, CDR1 is SEHNR and CDR2 is FQNEAQ (reference sequence). The CDR3 loop reads CASSLAYEV.

V usage is TRBV28 and J usage is TRBJ1-3, with 7 bases identical to TRBD1. Germline CDR1 MDHEN, CDR2 SYDVKM. V was pared by 5 bases and J by 3 bases, with 4 bases of the junction left unmatched. The CDR3 spans 14 residues. As DNA, the CDR3 is TGTGCCAGCAGTGAGAGACAGGGTGGAAACACCATATATTTT. It codes for CASSERQGGNTIYF.

The chain recombines TRBV6-4 with TRBJ2-2; D remains ambiguous. CDR3 length equals 13 residues. V was shortened by 0 bases and J by 5 bases, with 4 bases between the two germline ends. Per germline, CDR1 MRHNA and CDR2 SNTAGT. CDR3 amino acids: CASSDSGTGELFF. CDR3 in DNA: TGTGCCAGCAGTGACTCGGGGACCGGGGAGCTGTTTTTT.

The rearrangement uses TRBV9 and TRBJ2-1; 13 bases align to TRBD2. Trimming at V came to 5 bases and at J to 7 bases, leaving 12 bases not matched to a gene. The CDR3 is made up of 17 amino acids. CDR1 is SGDLS and CDR2 is YYNGEE in the germline V gene. The CDR3 DNA follows: TGTGCCAGCAGTCCTCGGACTAGCGGGGGCACTTGGAATGAGCAGTTCTTC. Translating gives CASSPRTSGGTWNEQFF.

The gene calls are TRBV28 and TRBJ1-1, with D perhaps matching TRBD1 (6 bases). V was shortened by 7 bases and J by 0 bases, with 21 bases between the two germline ends. There are 17 residues in the CDR3. The germline CDR1 and CDR2 sequences are MDHEN and SYDVKM. DNA for the CDR3: TGTGCCAGCACCTATCGGACATGGGGGCCGATGAACACTGAAGCTTTCTTT. Translation: CASTYRTWGPMNTEAFF.

The chain is built from TRBV19 and TRBJ1-5; D possibly corresponds to TRBD1 (6 bases). V was shortened by 3 bases and J by 7 bases, with 16 bases between the two germline ends. CDR1 is LNHDA, CDR2 SQIVND, per germline (reference sequence). The CDR3 covers 15 residues. As DNA, the CDR3 is TGTGCCAGTAGTATCAGTCAGGGGTCGGGACAGCCCCAGCATTTT. This codes for CASSISQGSGQPQHF.

This chain uses TRBV27 with TRBJ1-2; D is perhaps TRBD1 (5 bases). The CDR3 length is 13 residues. The germline gives CDR1 MNHEY, CDR2 SMNVEV (reference sequence). V shed 8 bases and J shed 4 bases, with 14 bases lying between them. The CDR3 protein is CASSSGGVYGYTF. CDR3 sequence (DNA): TGTGCCAGCTCGAGCGGGGGAGTCTATGGCTACACCTTC.

This clone occurred once. This chain links TRBV10-3 with TRBJ2-7; D is possibly TRBD2 (6 bases). The CDR3 has 14 amino acids. The V and J ends lost 4 bases and 3 bases respectively, with 13 bases between them. The V gene's germline CDR1 is ENHRY and CDR2 SYGVKD. The CDR3 spells CAISALGRDYEQYF. In nucleotides, the CDR3 is TGTGCCATCAGTGCCTTAGGGCGGGACTACGAGCAGTACTTC.

CDR3 protein: CASSQSLVNQPQHF. CDR3 DNA: TGCGCCAGCAGCCAGTCACTCGTCAATCAGCCCCAGCATTTT. The chain recombines TRBV4-3 with TRBJ1-5, with D uncertain. The CDR3 spans 14 residues. Germline-derived CDR1 and CDR2 are LGHNA and YSLEER. Trimming took 3 bases from V and 3 from J, leaving 9 bases between them.

The chain carries TRBV19 and TRBJ1-5, with D tentatively TRBD1 (5 bases). The V end lost 3 bases, the J end lost 5 bases, and 14 bases lay between the germline ends. The CDR3 is 15 amino acids. Germline V gene sequence: CDR1 LNHDA, CDR2 SQIVND (reference sequence). The CDR3 region has the DNA TGTGCCAGTAGTATCTCCGGGGAGGGGTATCAGCCCCAGCATTTT. Its translation is CASSISGEGYQPQHF.

The V and J genes are TRBV7-8 and TRBJ1-5; tentative D call: TRBD1 (5 bases). This CDR3 region has 15 residues. Trimming pared 5 bases from V and 5 bases from J, leaving 16 bases between. Germline CDR1 and CDR2: SGHVS and FQNEAQ. The chain's CDR3 is CASSPNSGPHQPQHF. For the CDR3, the DNA is TGTGCCAGCAGCCCAAATTCGGGACCTCATCAGCCCCAGCATTTT.

This chain connects TRBV28 to TRBJ1-1; 9 bases align to TRBD1. This CDR3 spans 17 amino acids. The germline gives CDR1 MDHEN, CDR2 SYDVKM. After removal of 3 bases from V and 0 bases from J, the junction contained 8 bases not matched to a gene. The CDR3 protein is CASSFPWTGAMNTEAFF. The CDR3 DNA reads as TGTGCCAGCAGTTTCCCATGGACAGGGGCTATGAACACTGAAGCTTTCTTT.

The chain employs TRBV11-2 and TRBJ2-7, with 9 bases identical to TRBD1. After removal of 3 bases from V and 4 bases from J, the junction contained 1 base not matched to a gene. This CDR3 region has 13 residues. Germline loops: CDR1 SGHAT, CDR2 FQNNGV. The CDR3 reads CASSLDRGYEQYV. DNA of the CDR3: TGTGCCAGCAGCTTGGACAGGGGATACGAGCAGTACGTC.

The CDR3 loop reads CASSRGSLMNEQFF. As DNA, the CDR3 is TGCGCCAGCAGCCGAGGAAGCCTTATGAATGAGCAGTTCTTC. The chain employs TRBV4-3 and TRBJ2-1; the D is unclear. Germline V gives CDR1 LGHNA, CDR2 YSLEER. The V gene lost 4 bases and the J gene lost 7 bases, with 14 bases spanning the gap. The CDR3 covers 14 residues.

CDR3 sequence (DNA): TGTGCCAGCATCCGAGGTGGGGACAGGGACGTTCCCCTCCACTTT. It translates to CASIRGGDRDVPLHF. The chain links TRBV6-6 to TRBJ1-6, with 9 bases aligning to TRBD1. Trimming cost V 7 bases and J 13 bases; bases outside gene matches: 14. Germline CDR1 and CDR2: MNHNY and SVGAGI (reference sequence). The CDR3 is 15 amino acids.

V usage is TRBV6-4 and J usage is TRBJ2-2; D gene uncertain. V lost 1 base, J lost 3 bases, and 0 bases lay in between. The CDR3 contains 12 residues. The germline V gene encodes CDR1 MRHNA and CDR2 SNTAGT. This CDR3 is CASSDYTGELFF. In nucleotides, the CDR3 is TGTGCCAGCAGTGACTACACCGGGGAGCTGTTTTTT.

This sequence joins TRBV28 and TRBJ1-3; possible D gene TRBD1, 5 bases. The CDR3 extends over 14 amino acids. V lost 2 bases to trimming and J lost 2 bases, with 7 bases between them. Germline loops: CDR1 MDHEN, CDR2 SYDVKM. The CDR3 spells CASSLGAAGNTIYF. The CDR3 region has the DNA TGTGCCAGCAGTTTAGGGGCAGCTGGAAACACCATATATTTT.

The chain joins TRBV15 to TRBJ1-5, with a weak D call TRBD1 (6 bases). The CDR3 is 16 amino acids. Germline V gene data show CDR1 as LNHNV and CDR2 as YYDKDF (reference sequence). Trimming pared 2 bases from V and 2 bases from J, leaving 13 bases between. The CDR3 coding sequence is TGTGCCACCAGCAGAAAACAGGGAGCGGGCAATCAGCCCCAGCATTTT. Encoded protein: CATSRKQGAGNQPQHF.

This clone appeared a single time. The rearrangement links TRBV28 to TRBJ1-1; no clear D gene. This CDR3 contains 13 residues. Germline loops: CDR1 MDHEN, CDR2 SYDVKM. V was clipped by 6 bases and J by 4 bases, with 12 bases between them. The CDR3 loop is CASREYKGTEAFF. The CDR3 DNA reads as TGTGCCAGCAGAGAATACAAGGGCACTGAAGCTTTCTTT. Full variable domain (outside the CDR3, taken from reference TRBV28 and TRBJ1-1): DVKVTQSSRYLVKRTGEKVFLECVQDMDHENMFWYRQDPGLGLRLIYFSYDVKMKEKGDIPEGYSVSREKKERFSLILESASTNQTSMYLCASREYKGTEAFFGQGTRLTVV.

The V and J genes are TRBV7-8 and TRBJ2-7; the D is unclear. This CDR3 region has 13 residues. The V gene's germline CDR1 is SGHVS and CDR2 FQNEAQ. The V end was cut by 0 bases, the J end by 1 base, with 4 bases between. The CDR3 DNA sequence: TGTGCCAGCAGCTTAGCGCAGTCCTACGAGCAGTACTTC. Protein product: CASSLAQSYEQYF.

The V call is TRBV7-6, the J call TRBJ2-2; 7 bases are shared with TRBD1. This CDR3 region has 13 residues. The junction had 4 bases not matched to a gene; V was cut back by 6 bases and J by 6 bases. Germline CDR1 reads SGHVS; CDR2 reads FNYEAQ. CDR3: CASSQTGAGELFF. The CDR3 nucleotides are TGTGCCAGCAGTCAAACAGGGGCCGGGGAGCTGTTTTTT.

This clone was counted a single time. The genes are TRBV5-4 and TRBJ2-1; TRBD1 agrees at 8 bases. V shed 3 bases and J 1 base; nucleotides not matched to a gene: 6. CDR1 and CDR2 from the germline V gene are SGHNT and YYREEE (reference sequence). The length of the CDR3 is 16 residues. The CDR3 spells CASSSERQGSYNEQFF. Here the CDR3 DNA reads TGTGCCAGCAGCTCGGAGAGACAGGGGTCCTACAATGAGCAGTTCTTC.

This clone was counted a few times. The chain couples TRBV7-6 to TRBJ1-6; D is unclear. The CDR3 consists of 12 residues. Trimming removed 5 bases from V and 7 bases from J, with 6 bases in between. The germline V gene has CDR1 SGHVS and CDR2 FNYEAQ. The CDR3 DNA follows: TGTGCCAGCAGCGCATACAATTCACCCCTCCACTTT. This translates into CASSAYNSPLHF.

The chain couples TRBV28 to TRBJ1-2; no clear D gene. The CDR3 sequence is 19 residues long. V lost 2 bases and J lost 3, with 25 bases in between. CDR1 and CDR2 from the germline V gene are MDHEN and SYDVKM. The CDR3 region is CASSLSLRDTTKDHYGYTF. DNA of the CDR3: TGTGCCAGCAGTTTAAGTCTCCGAGACACTACAAAAGACCACTATGGCTACACCTTC.

The chain combines TRBV13 with TRBJ1-1; no definite D call. The ends were cut back, 0 bases at V and 1 base at J, with 6 bases in the middle. The CDR3 contains 14 residues. Germline values: CDR1 PRHDT, CDR2 FYEKMQ (reference sequence). The CDR3 bases are TGTGCCAGCAGCTTAGGCCGAGCGAACACTGAAGCTTTCTTT. Translated, it gives CASSLGRANTEAFF.

The chain recombines TRBV7-6 with TRBJ2-7; D gene uncertain. CDR1 and CDR2 from the germline V gene are SGHVS and FNYEAQ. This CDR3 has 16 residues. V shed 1 base and J shed 3 bases, with 16 bases lying between them. The CDR3 region is CASSLEGVGSFYEQYF. CDR3 DNA: TGTGCCAGCAGCTTAGAGGGCGTGGGGTCGTTCTACGAGCAGTACTTC. Drawing the rest from reference TRBV7-6 and TRBJ2-7, the complete variable domain is GAGVSQSPRYKVTKRGQDVALRCDPISGHVSLYWYRQALGQGPEFLTYFNYEAQQDKSGLPNDRFSAERPEGSISTLTIQRTEQRDSAMYRCASSLEGVGSFYEQYFGPGTRLTVT.

V is TRBV28 and J is TRBJ1-5; a weak D match, TRBD1 (6 bases). The V and J ends lost 6 bases and 2 bases respectively, with 11 bases between them. The CDR3 is 14 amino acids. CDR1 and CDR2 (germline): MDHEN, SYDVKM. The CDR3 bases are TGTGCCAGCAGCCCCAGGGGTGGCAATCAGCCCCAGCATTTT. The encoded protein is CASSPRGGNQPQHF. The variable domain in full, with the rest retrieved from reference TRBV28 and TRBJ1-5, is DVKVTQSSRYLVKRTGEKVFLECVQDMDHENMFWYRQDPGLGLRLIYFSYDVKMKEKGDIPEGYSVSREKKERFSLILESASTNQTSMYLCASSPRGGNQPQHFGDGTRLSIL.

The J gene is TRBJ1-6, the V gene TRBV5-1; no reliable D call. The germline V gene has CDR1 SGHRS and CDR2 YFSETQ. The V end lost 0 bases, the J end lost 9 bases, and 7 bases lay between the germline ends. The CDR3 is made up of 13 amino acids. CDR3 region: CASSLDKGSPLHF. CDR3 nucleotide sequence: TGCGCCAGCAGCTTGGATAAGGGTTCACCCCTCCACTTT.